Each of the 2 T cell receptor beta chains below was sequenced from the same sample in a study of blood T cell repertoires in COVID-19. Only in-frame clones appear in the TCRdb table, and some are missing; sequencing was by immunoSEQ multiplex PCR. This table has a few hundred thousand clones, 70% to 90% appearing once. Sample: PBMCs or T cells enriched from blood (not recorded which). These receptors were obtained from a woman under 30 who had been exposed to COVID-19.

This chain connects TRBV7-7 to TRBJ2-1; TRBD2 aligns across 13 bases. The CDR3 runs 15 residues. CDR1 SSHAT and CDR2 FNYEAQ come from the germline V gene (reference sequence). The ends lost 5 bases at V and 6 bases at J; junction bases unmatched: 4. In DNA form, the CDR3 reads TGTGCCAGCAGCCTAGGGACTAGCGGGATCAATGAGCAGTTCTTC. It translates to CASSLGTSGINEQFF.

The CDR3 reads CASSGAATWTGELFF. DNA of the CDR3: TGTGCCAGCTCAGGGGCGGCTACTTGGACCGGGGAGCTGTTTTTT. The J gene is TRBJ2-2, the V gene TRBV18, with D perhaps matching TRBD1 (5 bases). This CDR3 is built from 15 residues. Trimming pared 5 bases from V and 5 bases from J, leaving 15 bases between. Germline CDR1 reads KGHSH; CDR2 reads LQKENI.